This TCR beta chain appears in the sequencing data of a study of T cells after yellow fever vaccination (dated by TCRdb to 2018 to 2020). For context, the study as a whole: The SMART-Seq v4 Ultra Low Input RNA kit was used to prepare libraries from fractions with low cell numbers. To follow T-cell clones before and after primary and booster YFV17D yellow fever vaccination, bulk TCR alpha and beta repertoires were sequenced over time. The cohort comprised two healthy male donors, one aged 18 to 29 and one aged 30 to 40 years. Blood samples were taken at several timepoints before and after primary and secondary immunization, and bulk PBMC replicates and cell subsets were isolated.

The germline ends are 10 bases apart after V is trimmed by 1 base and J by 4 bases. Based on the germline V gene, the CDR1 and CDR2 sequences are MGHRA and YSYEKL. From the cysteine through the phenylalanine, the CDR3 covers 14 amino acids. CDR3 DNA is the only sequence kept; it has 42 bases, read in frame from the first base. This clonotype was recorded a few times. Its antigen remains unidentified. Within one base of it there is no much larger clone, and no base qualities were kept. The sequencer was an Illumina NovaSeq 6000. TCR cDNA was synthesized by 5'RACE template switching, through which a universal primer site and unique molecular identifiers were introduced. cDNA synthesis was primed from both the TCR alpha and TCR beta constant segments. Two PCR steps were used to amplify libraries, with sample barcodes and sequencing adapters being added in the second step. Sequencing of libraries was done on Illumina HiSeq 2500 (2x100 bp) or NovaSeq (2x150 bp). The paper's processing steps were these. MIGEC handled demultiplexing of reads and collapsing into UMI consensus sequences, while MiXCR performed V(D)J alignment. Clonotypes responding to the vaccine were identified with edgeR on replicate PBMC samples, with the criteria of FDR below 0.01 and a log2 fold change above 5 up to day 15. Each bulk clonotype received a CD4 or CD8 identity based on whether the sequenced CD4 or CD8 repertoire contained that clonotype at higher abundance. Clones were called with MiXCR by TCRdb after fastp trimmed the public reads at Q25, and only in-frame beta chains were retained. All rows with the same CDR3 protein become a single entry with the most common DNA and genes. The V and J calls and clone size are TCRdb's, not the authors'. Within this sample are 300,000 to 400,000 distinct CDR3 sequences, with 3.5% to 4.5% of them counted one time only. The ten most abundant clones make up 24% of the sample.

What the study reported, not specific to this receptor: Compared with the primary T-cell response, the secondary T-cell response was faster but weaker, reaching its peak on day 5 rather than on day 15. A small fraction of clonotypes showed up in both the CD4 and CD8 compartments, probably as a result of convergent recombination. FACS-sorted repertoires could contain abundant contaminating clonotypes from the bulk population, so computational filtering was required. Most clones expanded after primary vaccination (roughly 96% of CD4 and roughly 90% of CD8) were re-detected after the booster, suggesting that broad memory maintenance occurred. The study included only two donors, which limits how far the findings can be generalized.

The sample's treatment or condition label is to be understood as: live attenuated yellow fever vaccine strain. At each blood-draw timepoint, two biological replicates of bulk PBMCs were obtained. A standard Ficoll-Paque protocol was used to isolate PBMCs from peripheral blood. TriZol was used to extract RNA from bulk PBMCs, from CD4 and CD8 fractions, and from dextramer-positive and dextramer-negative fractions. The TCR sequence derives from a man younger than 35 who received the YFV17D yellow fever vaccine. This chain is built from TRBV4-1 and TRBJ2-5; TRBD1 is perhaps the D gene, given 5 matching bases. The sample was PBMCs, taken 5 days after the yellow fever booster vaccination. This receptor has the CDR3 CASSQGAGPETQYF. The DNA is TGCGCCAGCAGCCAAGGGGCAGGGCCAGAGACCCAGTACTTC.